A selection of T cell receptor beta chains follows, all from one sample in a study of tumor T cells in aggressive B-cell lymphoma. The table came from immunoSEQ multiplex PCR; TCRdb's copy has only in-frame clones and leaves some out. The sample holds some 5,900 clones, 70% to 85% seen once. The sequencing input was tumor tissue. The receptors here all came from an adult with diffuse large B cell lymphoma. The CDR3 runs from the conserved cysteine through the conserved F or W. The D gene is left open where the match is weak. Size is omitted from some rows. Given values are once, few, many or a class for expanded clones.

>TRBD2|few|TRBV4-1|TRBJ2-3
TGCGCCAGCAGCCAAGCCCGGGAGCGGGGGGGGGATACGCAGTATTTT
CASSQARERGGDTQYF
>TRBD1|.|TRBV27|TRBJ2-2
TGTGCCAGCAGTTCATTAAAGGACAGGGGTTTCACCGGGGAGCTGTTTTTT
CASSSLKDRGFTGELFF
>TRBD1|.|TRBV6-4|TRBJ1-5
TGTGCCAGCTTAACAGGGGGCGTAAGCAATCAGCCCCAGCATTTT
CASLTGGVSNQPQHF
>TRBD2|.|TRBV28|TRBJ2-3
TGTGCCAGCAGTTTAGGTCCGGGAGGGGATACGCAGTATTTT
CASSLGPGGDTQYF
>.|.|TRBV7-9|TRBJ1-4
TGTGCCAGCACCGACGGCTGGAGGGAAAAACTGTTTTTT
CASTDGWREKLFF
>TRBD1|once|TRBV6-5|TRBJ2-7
TGTGCCAGTAGTTCCCCCGGGACAGGTAGAAACGAGCAGTACTTC
CASSSPGTGRNEQYF
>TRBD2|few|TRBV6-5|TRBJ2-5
TGTGCCAGCAGTCGAAGCGGGAGAGGAGAGACCCAGTACTTC
CASSRSGRGETQYF
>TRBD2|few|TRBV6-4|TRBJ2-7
TGTGCCAGCAGTGAGGGCGGGAGTTACGAGCAGTACTTC
CASSEGGSYEQYF
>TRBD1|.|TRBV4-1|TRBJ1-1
TGCGCCAGCAGCCAAGATCGGACAGGGCCGGAAGCTTTCTTT
CASSQDRTGPEAFF
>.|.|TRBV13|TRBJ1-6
TGTGCCAGCAGCCCCCGGGAGGGGTTCTATAATTCACCCCTCCACTTT
CASSPREGFYNSPLHF
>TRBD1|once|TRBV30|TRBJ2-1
TGTGCCTGGAAATACCTACAGGGGCCCTACAATGAGCAGTTCTTC
CAWKYLQGPYNEQFF
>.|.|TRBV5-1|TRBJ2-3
TGCGCCAGTAGCTGGCGGGACGGAGGGGATACGCAGTATTTT
CASSWRDGGDTQYF
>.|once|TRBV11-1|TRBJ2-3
TGTGCCAGCAGCCCTAGAGGGGCGGGGACTAGCACAGATACGCAGTATTTT
CASSPRGAGTSTDTQYF
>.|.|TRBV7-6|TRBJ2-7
TGTGCCAGCAGCTCCGGGGAGCTGGGCGAGCAGTACTTC
CASSSGELGEQYF
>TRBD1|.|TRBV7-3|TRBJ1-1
TGTGCCAGCAGCCCTGGGACAGGGAACACTAAAGCTTTCTTT
CASSPGTGNTKAFF
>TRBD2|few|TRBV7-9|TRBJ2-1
TGTGCCAGCAGCTGGACTAGCGGGAGAGGGCGCAATGAGCAGTTCTTC
CASSWTSGRGRNEQFF
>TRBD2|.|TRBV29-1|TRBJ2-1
TGCAGCCATACTAGCGGGGGGTACAATGAGCAGTTCTTC
CSHTSGGYNEQFF